The 29 T cell receptor beta chains listed next were all sequenced from one sample in a study of CD8+ T cells in alopecia areata. Treatment: oral pan-JAK inhibitor, 5-10 mg twice daily. RNA was isolated and reverse transcribed to cDNA, the sequencing template. Here immunoSEQ multiplex PCR was the method, and the copy in TCRdb shows in-frame clones only, minus some. Of 150,000 or so clones listed, around 50% are singletons. Sequences were derived from CD8+ T cells sorted from blood, sampled at week 4, from a patient treated with tofacitinib. These receptors originate from a human donor with alopecia areata.

This clone has a handful of counts. The chain combines TRBV7-9 with TRBJ1-2; 9 bases fit TRBD1. This CDR3 is built from 15 residues. CDR1 and CDR2 (germline): SEHNR, FQNEAQ (reference sequence). Trimming at V came to 5 bases and at J to 3 bases, leaving 7 bases not matched to a gene. CDR3 DNA: TGTGCCAGCAGCCCACGGGACAGGGTGGACTATGGCTACACCTTC. It codes for CASSPRDRVDYGYTF.

The rearrangement uses TRBV7-2 and TRBJ2-5; no firm D call. This CDR3 spans 12 amino acids. V gave up 3 bases and J gave up 5 bases, with 7 bases separating them. Looked up from germline, CDR1 is SGHTA and CDR2 is FQGNSA. CDR3 nucleotide sequence: TGTGCCAGCAGCTTCCCACGGGAGACCCAGTACTTC. This encodes CASSFPRETQYF.

V usage is TRBV7-8 and J usage is TRBJ1-2; D unclear. CDR3 length: 14 amino acids. Trimming left V 8 bases short and J 3 bases short, with 16 bases between. CDR1 is SGHVS and CDR2 is FQNEAQ in the germline V gene. This CDR3 reads CASSLELTDYGYTF. In DNA form, the CDR3 reads TGTGCCAGCTCCCTAGAGCTGACGGACTATGGCTACACCTTC. Full variable domain (missing parts from reference TRBV7-8 and TRBJ1-2): GAGVSQSPRYKVAKRGQDVALRCDPISGHVSLFWYQQALGQGPEFLTYFQNEAQLDKSGLPSDRFFAERPEGSVSTLKIQRTQQEDSAVYLCASSLELTDYGYTFGSGTRLTVV.

This clone was observed a handful of times. The rearrangement joins TRBV30 to TRBJ1-1, with unresolved D. Per germline, CDR1 GTSNPN and CDR2 SVGIG (reference sequence). CDR3 length equals 12 residues. V lost 0 bases, J lost 8 bases, and 10 bases lay in between. DNA of the CDR3: TGTGCCTGGAGTGTAGAGGACCGGGAAGCTTTCTTT. Translation: CAWSVEDREAFF.

This clone showed up just a few times. This chain's CDR3 is CASSSDGYGYTF. CDR3 in DNA: TGTGCCAGCAGCTCCGACGGTTATGGCTACACCTTC. The chain combines TRBV7-6 with TRBJ1-2; D gene unclear. V was trimmed by 4 bases and J by 5 bases, leaving 8 bases between them. This CDR3 region has 12 residues. In germline, CDR1 is SGHVS, CDR2 FNYEAQ.

This clone was observed a few times. This CDR3 reads CASSLASGYEQYF. CDR3 sequence (DNA): TGTGCCAGCAGCTTAGCCTCGGGATACGAGCAGTACTTC. The chain couples TRBV11-2 to TRBJ2-7; a possible D gene is TRBD2 (5 bases). The CDR3 sequence is 13 residues long. V dropped 1 base and J dropped 4 bases, with 8 bases sitting between them. Germline-derived CDR1 and CDR2 are SGHAT and FQNNGV.

This clone was recorded once. The gene calls are TRBV18 and TRBJ2-7; D is unclear. Trimming took off 3 bases at V and 7 bases at J, with 19 bases between the two ends. Germline V gene data show CDR1 as KGHSH and CDR2 as LQKENI. The CDR3 is 15 amino acids. The CDR3 DNA is TGTGCCAGCTCACCCAGTTCCAGTCTTTTTGGGGAGCAGTACTTC. It is translated as CASSPSSSLFGEQYF.

This clone was observed a handful of times. This chain uses TRBV19 with TRBJ2-7, with D tentatively TRBD1 (7 bases). Trimming removed 5 bases from V and 5 bases from J, with 22 bases in between. The CDR3 consists of 16 residues. Germline V gene data show CDR1 as LNHDA and CDR2 as SQIVND (reference sequence). CDR3 nucleotides: TGTGCCAGTAGTCACCAGGGGGGACACATTTCCGACGAGCAGTACTTC. This gives the protein CASSHQGGHISDEQYF.

The rearrangement joins TRBV18 to TRBJ1-2; D unclear. Germline V gene data show CDR1 as KGHSH and CDR2 as LQKENI. The CDR3 spans 13 residues. V lost 0 bases, J lost 3 bases, and 5 bases lay in between. The CDR3 DNA follows: TGTGCCAGCTCACCACCGGCAGACTATGGCTACACCTTC. Its translation: CASSPPADYGYTF. The full variable domain, with the rest looked up from reference TRBV18 and TRBJ1-2, is NAGVMQNPRHLVRRRGQEARLRCSPMKGHSHVYWYRQLPEEGLKFMVYLQKENIIDESGMPKERFSAEFPKEGPSILRIQQVVRGDSAAYFCASSPPADYGYTFGSGTRLTVV.

The chain employs TRBV6-6 and TRBJ1-5; 11 positions agree with TRBD1. V lost 6 bases to trimming and J lost 5 bases; unmatched junction nucleotides: 0. Per the germline V gene, CDR1 is MNHNY and CDR2 is SVGAGI (reference sequence). The CDR3 has 13 amino acids. The CDR3 region is CASRGQGDQPQHF. The CDR3 DNA is TGTGCCAGCAGGGGACAGGGGGATCAGCCCCAGCATTTT.

The CDR3 loop is CASSLGRDQRDEQFF. In DNA form, the CDR3 reads TGTGCCAGCAGCTTAGGTAGGGACCAGCGCGATGAGCAGTTCTTC. The chain has TRBV7-9 and TRBJ2-1; D possibly uses TRBD1 or TRBD2 (5 bases each). From germline, CDR1 is SEHNR and CDR2 FQNEAQ (reference sequence). Deletions cut 1 base from V and 8 bases from J, with 15 bases between. This CDR3 has 15 residues.

In DNA, the CDR3 is TGTGCCTGGGTGGGGGCGTTAGAAGCTAACTATGGCTACACCTTC. This gives the protein CAWVGALEANYGYTF. The V gene is TRBV30, the J gene TRBJ1-2, with D possibly matching TRBD1 (6 bases). Germline-derived CDR1 and CDR2 are GTSNPN and SVGIG (reference sequence). Trimming took off 5 bases at V and 0 bases at J, with 16 bases between the two ends. The CDR3 spans 15 residues. Using reference TRBV30 and TRBJ1-2 for the parts outside the CDR3, the full variable domain is SQTIHQWPATLVQPVGSPLSLECTVEGTSNPNLYWYRQAAGRGLQLLFYSVGIGQISSEVPQNLSASRPQDRQFILSSKKLLLSDSGFYLCAWVGALEANYGYTFGSGTRLTVV.

This clone was found a few times. Other DNA sequences of this sample code for an identical CDR3. V and J are TRBV2 and TRBJ2-1; D is unresolved. The V gene lost 3 bases and the J gene lost 4 bases, with 10 bases spanning the gap. The CDR3 consists of 14 residues. CDR1 is SNHLY, CDR2 FYNNEI, per germline. CDR3 sequence: CASSDRSSYNEQFF. CDR3 sequence (DNA): TGTGCCAGCAGTGATAGGTCGTCGTACAATGAGCAGTTCTTC.

This clone has just a few counts. This chain connects TRBV7-9 to TRBJ1-4; 7 nucleotides line up with TRBD1. The CDR3 loop spans 15 amino acids. V gave up 10 bases and J gave up 6 bases; unmatched junction bases: 14. CDR1 is SEHNR, CDR2 FQNEAQ, per germline (reference sequence). CDR3 loop: CATRSGTATDEKLFF. In DNA, the CDR3 is TGTGCCACCCGTTCTGGGACAGCGACCGATGAAAAACTGTTTTTT.

The chain recombines TRBV2 with TRBJ1-1, with 7 bases identical to TRBD1. The CDR3 runs 15 residues. Germline CDR1 and CDR2: SNHLY and FYNNEI. Germline trimming cut 4 bases from V and 5 bases from J; bases unmatched to any gene: 10. CDR3 nucleotide sequence: TGTGCCAGCAGTGGAGCAGGGGGGATCGAGACTGAAGCTTTCTTT. Encoded protein: CASSGAGGIETEAFF. The full variable domain, rest sourced from reference TRBV2 and TRBJ1-1, is EPEVTQTPSHQVTQMGQEVILRCVPISNHLYFYWYRQILGQKVEFLVSFYNNEISEKSEIFDDQFSVERPDGSNFTLKIRSTKLEDSAMYFCASSGAGGIETEAFFGQGTRLTVV.

As to this clone: The sample contains more than one DNA sequence encoding this CDR3. The chain combines TRBV29-1 with TRBJ2-7; the match to TRBD1 covers 7 bases. The ends lost 3 bases at V and 0 bases at J; junction bases unmatched: 2. The CDR3 length is 13 residues. Germline CDR1 reads SQVTM; CDR2 reads ANQGSEA. CDR3 sequence reads: CSVEDRSSYEQYF. CDR3 bases: TGCAGCGTTGAGGACAGGAGCTCCTACGAGCAGTACTTC.

This clone was seen a few times. The genes are TRBV13 and TRBJ2-1, with 8 nucleotides matching TRBD1. This CDR3 contains 14 residues. The trim removed 5 bases at V and 8 bases at J, leaving 8 bases unmatched. Germline values: CDR1 PRHDT, CDR2 FYEKMQ (reference sequence). The CDR3 DNA is TGTGCCAGCAGCCCCCCGGACAGGGTCGATGAGCAGTTCTTC. The encoded protein is CASSPPDRVDEQFF.

The V and J genes are TRBV9 and TRBJ2-1; 8 bases are shared with TRBD2. CDR1 and CDR2 (germline): SGDLS, YYNGEE. The length of the CDR3 is 14 residues. The V and J ends lost 6 bases and 4 bases, in that order; junction bases with no gene match: 6. CDR3 protein: CASNEAGAYNEQFF. CDR3 in DNA: TGTGCCAGCAACGAAGCGGGGGCATACAATGAGCAGTTCTTC.

The chain is built from TRBV5-1 and TRBJ2-7, with no clear D. This CDR3 is built from 13 residues. Trimming took 0 bases from V and 0 from J, leaving 4 bases between them. Germline values: CDR1 SGHRS, CDR2 YFSETQ. The CDR3 DNA is TGCGCCAGCAGCTTGGTTAGCTCCTACGAGCAGTACTTC. Protein product: CASSLVSSYEQYF.

The chain carries TRBV9 and TRBJ1-1, with a tentative D call TRBD1 (6 bases). CDR1 SGDLS and CDR2 YYNGEE come from the germline V gene. V was cut by 3 bases and J by 3 bases, with 9 bases left in between. The CDR3 length is 13 residues. CDR3 nucleotide sequence: TGTGCCAGCAGCGCACAGGGATACACTGAAGCTTTCTTT. This encodes CASSAQGYTEAFF.

J is TRBJ1-2 and V is TRBV14; a possible D gene is TRBD1 (6 bases). V lost 4 bases to trimming and J lost 3 bases, with 9 bases between them. From germline, CDR1 is SGHDN and CDR2 FVKESK. The CDR3 length is 13 residues. CDR3 amino acids: CASSLGQYYGYTF. The DNA of the CDR3 is TGTGCCAGCAGCCTGGGACAATACTATGGCTACACCTTC. The complete variable domain, with remaining parts taken from reference TRBV14 and TRBJ1-2, reads EAGVTQFPSHSVIEKGQTVTLRCDPISGHDNLYWYRRVMGKEIKFLLHFVKESKQDESGMPNNRFLAERTGGTYSTLKVQPAELEDSGVYFCASSLGQYYGYTFGSGTRLTVV.

The V call is TRBV13, the J call TRBJ2-5; a weak D match, TRBD2 (5 bases). Germline loops: CDR1 PRHDT, CDR2 FYEKMQ (reference sequence). This CDR3 has 14 residues. V was pared by 5 bases and J by 1 base, with 11 bases between. CDR3 sequence reads: CASSVTGIQETQYF. CDR3 nucleotides: TGTGCCAGCAGCGTTACGGGAATCCAAGAGACCCAGTACTTC.

The rearrangement uses TRBV30 and TRBJ2-7; perhaps D is TRBD1 or TRBD2 (5 bases each). This CDR3 contains 13 residues. V was cut by 0 bases and J by 3 bases, with 9 bases left in between. Germline values: CDR1 GTSNPN, CDR2 SVGIG (reference sequence). CDR3 in amino acids: CAWSVMGDYEQYF. As DNA, the CDR3 is TGTGCCTGGAGTGTTATGGGGGACTACGAGCAGTACTTC.

In its sample, this clone was seen a few times. The gene calls are TRBV4-1 and TRBJ2-7; 8 nucleotides match TRBD1. With 1 base clipped from V and 3 bases from J, the junction kept 2 bases outside the gene matches. This CDR3 region has 14 residues. CDR1 is MGHRA and CDR2 is YSYEKL in the germline V gene. The CDR3 region has the DNA TGCGCCAGCAGCCAAGTCGGGACAGGCTACGAGCAGTACTTC. Amino acid sequence: CASSQVGTGYEQYF.

This rearrangement joins TRBV5-1 to TRBJ1-2, with D uncertain. This CDR3 is built from 12 residues. The germline V and J ends were trimmed by 0 bases and 7 bases, with 7 bases remaining between them. Germline V gives CDR1 SGHRS, CDR2 YFSETQ. CDR3 DNA sequence: TGCGCCAGCAGCTTGGGGGGAACTGGCTACACCTTC. Translating it yields CASSLGGTGYTF.

The chain is built from TRBV29-1 and TRBJ1-2, with 9 bases that match TRBD1. CDR1 SQVTM and CDR2 ANQGSEA come from the germline V gene. The CDR3 contains 12 residues. V was clipped by 3 bases and J by 8 bases; unmatched bases: 4. This chain's CDR3 is CSVDGQGSGYTF. CDR3 bases: TGCAGCGTTGATGGACAGGGGTCCGGCTACACCTTC.

The chain carries TRBV13 and TRBJ1-2, with D possibly TRBD1 on 5 matching bases. V lost 3 bases, J lost 4 bases, and 18 bases lay in between. The CDR3 loop spans 16 amino acids. The germline V gene has CDR1 PRHDT and CDR2 FYEKMQ (reference sequence). CDR3 loop: CASSFTLGRGGYGYTF. In nucleotides, the CDR3 is TGTGCCAGCAGCTTTACTCTCGGGCGCGGGGGCTATGGCTACACCTTC.

The sample holds a few counts of this clone. The V call is TRBV4-3, the J call TRBJ2-7, with D possibly being TRBD1 (6 bases). CDR1 and CDR2 (germline): LGHNA, YSLEER. The CDR3 extends over 15 amino acids. Between the trimmed V and J ends, which lost 4 bases and 3 bases, there was a span of 16 bases. As DNA, the CDR3 is TGCGCCAGCAGCCCTCCACAGGGCCAGGACTACGAGCAGTACTTC. Protein: CASSPPQGQDYEQYF.

This clone was observed a few times. In DNA, the CDR3 is TGTGCCAGCAGCCGCGGGAGGGGTGGTCAGCCCCAGCATTTT. It translates to CASSRGRGGQPQHF. The chain combines TRBV7-3 with TRBJ1-5; D might be TRBD1 (5 bases). CDR3 length: 14 residues. Germline lookup yields CDR1 SGHTA and CDR2 FQGTGA. Trimming took 5 bases from V and 6 from J, leaving 14 bases between them.